The clone carrying this T cell receptor beta chain has a single count. What it binds is unknown. Regarding treatment: approximately 18 received Ad26.COV2.S at low or high dose, single or two shots; 5 received placebo; per-sample allocation not given. Following the first vaccine or placebo injection, samples were taken on day 63. This Boston cohort included adults aged 18-55 years. Sequencing was performed with immunoSEQ multiplex PCR; in TCRdb, only in-frame clones are kept and a portion is missing. The sample gives about 420,000 clones, roughly 88% of which show up once; about 4% is in the top ten. This specimen comes from a study of Ad26.COV2.S vaccination and SARS-CoV-2 variants. About the study: Intramuscularly, Ad26.COV2.S was given either once or twice, 56 days apart. Regarding the study as a whole: It was vaccine recipients, not placebo recipients, who had the higher spike-specific TCR breadth. Total T cell responses were possibly underestimated by TCR breadth and depth analyses.

V lost 8 bases to trimming and J lost 2 bases, with 16 bases between them. The CDR3 runs 15 residues. In germline, CDR1 is MNHEY, CDR2 SVGAGI. This specimen consisted of peripheral blood, obtained in a trial of Ad26.COV2.S vaccine versus placebo. The source is a person aged 18-65 years who received the Ad26.COV2.S COVID-19 vaccine or a placebo. This chain connects TRBV6-5 to TRBJ2-1; D is tentatively TRBD1 or TRBD2 (5 bases each). The DNA for the CDR3 is TGTGCCAGCTCACGCCGGGGCAGGGCCTACAATGAGCAGTTCTTC. It encodes CASSRRGRAYNEQFF.